The sequence of this TCR beta chain was determined in a study of OX40 agonist ivuxolimab in advanced cancers. Study in general: Ivuxolimab, an agonist antibody against OX40 (CD134), was given to patients.

Here immunoSEQ multiplex PCR was the method, and the copy in TCRdb shows in-frame clones only, minus some. The table lists about 62,000 clones, approximately 88% of them singletons, with 4% to 5.5% in the top ten. In its sample, this clone was seen once. At one end the junction does not follow the germline gene, possibly because of a read error. Germline V lookup: CDR1 SGHTA, CDR2 FQGNSA. This CDR3 is built from 14 residues. This clonotype was obtained from an adult with an advanced solid tumor such as melanoma, head and neck, liver or kidney cancer. The input for sequencing was CD4+ or CD8+ T cells sorted from blood, taken in a trial of the OX40 agonist ivuxolimab. The chain combines TRBV7-2 with TRBJ2-5; 12 nucleotides agree with TRBD2. The CDR3 nucleotides read TGTGCCAGCAGCCTAGCGGGAGGGGGAGAGACCCAGTACTTC. It is translated as CASSLAGGGETQYF.